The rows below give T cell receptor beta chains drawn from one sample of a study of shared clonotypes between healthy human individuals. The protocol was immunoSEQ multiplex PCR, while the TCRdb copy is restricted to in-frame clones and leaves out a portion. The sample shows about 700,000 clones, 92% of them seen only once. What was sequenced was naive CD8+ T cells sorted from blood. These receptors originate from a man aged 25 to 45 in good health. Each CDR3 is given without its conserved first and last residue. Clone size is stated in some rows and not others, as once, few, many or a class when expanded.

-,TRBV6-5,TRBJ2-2,ASSYSASTGELF
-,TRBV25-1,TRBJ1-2,ASSAGSGYT
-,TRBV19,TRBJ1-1,ASSIDFRGNTEAF
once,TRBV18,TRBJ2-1,ASSPLSMDRGTYNEQF
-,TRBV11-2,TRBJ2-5,ASSLDWTSFGETQY
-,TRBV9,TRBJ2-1,ASSVGVRGEGSYNEQF
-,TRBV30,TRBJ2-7,AWSYGQTYEQY
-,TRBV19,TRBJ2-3,ASSSTGVATDTQY
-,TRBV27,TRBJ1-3,ASSLIGGPGNTIY
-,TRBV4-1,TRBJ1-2,ASSQGQGYGYT
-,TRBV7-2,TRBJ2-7,ASSLNQPGQLSYEQY